This is a list of T cell receptor beta chains from one sample in a study of cytomegalovirus exposure and HLA in healthy donors. Clones were read by immunoSEQ multiplex PCR, and TCRdb kept only the in-frame ones, dropping some. The repertoire holds about 160,000 clones, with around 75% as singletons. Sequencing was carried out using PBMCs. These receptors originate from a male donor in good health and CMV-seronegative. CDR3s include the opening cysteine and the closing phenylalanine or tryptophan. Fields, in order: CDR3 DNA, CDR3 protein, V gene, D gene, J gene, clone size. D genes are given only for firm matches. Size is stated for part of the rows, as once, few or many counts, or as a class when the clone is expanded.

TGTGCCAGCAGTTTAGCTTTAGGGCGGGAGGGTACGCAGTATTTT | CASSLALGREGTQYF | TRBV27 | TRBD2 | TRBJ2-3 | -
TGTGCCAGTAGTATCACCCGGACAGGGCCAACCACTGAAGCTTTCTTT | CASSITRTGPTTEAFF | TRBV19 | TRBD1 | TRBJ1-1 | -
TGCGCCAGCAGCCTGGGGGACAATCTCGCAACAGATACGCAGTATTTT | CASSLGDNLATDTQYF | TRBV5-1 | - | TRBJ2-3 | once
TGTGCCAGCAGCGTAGGGGTTAGCGGGAGCCAAGAGACCCAGTACTTC | CASSVGVSGSQETQYF | TRBV9 | TRBD2 | TRBJ2-5 | -
TGTGCCAGCTCACCGGGGAGGGCGAACACTGAAGCTTTCTTT | CASSPGRANTEAFF | TRBV18 | - | TRBJ1-1 | -
TGCGCCAGCAGCTTCATGGGACAGGGATATGAGCAGTTCTTC | CASSFMGQGYEQFF | TRBV5-1 | TRBD1 | TRBJ2-1 | -
TGTGCCAGCGGGACAGGGGGAGTTGCCGGGGAGCTGTTCTTT | CASGTGGVAGELFF | TRBV6-1 | TRBD1 | TRBJ2-2 | -
TGTGCCAGCTCACCAGAGTCGCTAATCAATCAGCCCCAGCATTTT | CASSPESLINQPQHF | TRBV18 | - | TRBJ1-5 | -
TGCGCCAGCAGCACCCAGGGAGGGTTCGACTACGAGCAGTACTTC | CASSTQGGFDYEQYF | TRBV5-1 | TRBD2 | TRBJ2-7 | -
TGTGCCAGCAGTTTAGGGGGGAGGGAGCAGTTCTTC | CASSLGGREQFF | TRBV28 | - | TRBJ2-1 | -
TGTGCCAGCAGTGACTCGAGTCTTTCGAATGAGCAGTTCTTC | CASSDSSLSNEQFF | TRBV6-4 | - | TRBJ2-1 | -
TGTGCCACCAGTGATGGACAGGGTCAAACCGGGGAGCTGTTTTTT | CATSDGQGQTGELFF | TRBV2 | TRBD1 | TRBJ2-2 | -
TGTGCCAGCAGTTTGGGCGGGACCCGTACGTACGAGCAGTACTTC | CASSLGGTRTYEQYF | TRBV27 | - | TRBJ2-7 | -
TGTGCCAGCAGCCCCATATTCGCGACTGAAGCTTTCTTT | CASSPIFATEAFF | TRBV7-2 | - | TRBJ1-1 | -
TGTGCCAGCAGTTATATCACCGGGACAGGGGGCACAGCTTTCTTT | CASSYITGTGGTAFF | TRBV6-5 | TRBD1 | TRBJ1-1 | -
TGTGCCACGCGAGGAGGGCAGTATAACACCGGGGAGCTGTTTTTT | CATRGGQYNTGELFF | TRBV5-4 | - | TRBJ2-2 | once
TGTGCCAGTAGTCGCGGGACTAGCGGGAACAATGAGCAGTTCTTC | CASSRGTSGNNEQFF | TRBV19 | TRBD2 | TRBJ2-1 | -
TGCAGTGCTACGGTAACAGATACGCAGTATTTT | CSATVTDTQYF | TRBV20-1 | - | TRBJ2-3 | -
TGTGCCAGCACCCCAAGAACTAGCACAGATACGCAGTATTTT | CASTPRTSTDTQYF | TRBV7-9 | - | TRBJ2-3 | -
TGTGCCAGCAGCTTATCGGGACTAGCTTACGAGCAGTACTTC | CASSLSGLAYEQYF | TRBV7-8 | TRBD2 | TRBJ2-7 | -
TGTGCCAGCAGTTTACCAGGGACAAGAACCAAAAACATTCAGTACTTC | CASSLPGTRTKNIQYF | TRBV28 | - | TRBJ2-4 | few
TGTGCCAGCAGTGACATGACTAGCTCCTACGAGCAGTACTTC | CASSDMTSSYEQYF | TRBV2 | - | TRBJ2-7 | -
TGTGCCAGCAGTTACTCCGCAGGTGAGAAGGCCCAGTACTTC | CASSYSAGEKAQYF | TRBV6-6 | - | TRBJ2-5 | -
TGTGCCAGCAGTTTCAGGGGCCCCTTTACTAATGAAAAACTGTTTTTT | CASSFRGPFTNEKLFF | TRBV6-5 | - | TRBJ1-4 | -
TGTGCCAGTTCCTGGCGGCTTTCCGGGGATGAGCAGTTCTTC | CASSWRLSGDEQFF | TRBV18 | - | TRBJ2-1 | -
TGTGCCAGCAGCTCCGGACAGTTAGAAGATACGCAGTATTTT | CASSSGQLEDTQYF | TRBV14 | - | TRBJ2-3 | -
TGTGCCAGCAGCTGGGCAAGCAGCAATCAGCCCCAGCATTTT | CASSWASSNQPQHF | TRBV2 | - | TRBJ1-5 | -
TGTGCCAGCTCACCAGGAGTTACTAACTATGGCTACACCTTC | CASSPGVTNYGYTF | TRBV18 | - | TRBJ1-2 | -
TGTGCCAGCAGCGGGGGGGTTTCCTATAATTCACCCCTCCACTTT | CASSGGVSYNSPLHF | TRBV5-8 | - | TRBJ1-6 | -
TGTGCCAGCAGCGGTAGGACAGGGAAAACCGGGGAGCTGTTTTTT | CASSGRTGKTGELFF | TRBV5-4 | TRBD1 | TRBJ2-2 | once
TGTGCCAGCAGCTTAACCGCAGCAACTAATGAAAAACTGTTTTTT | CASSLTAATNEKLFF | TRBV11-2 | - | TRBJ1-4 | few
TGTGCCAGCAGCTTAGACAGTTCCTATGGCTACACCTTC | CASSLDSSYGYTF | TRBV7-6 | - | TRBJ1-2 | -
TGTGCCAGCAGCCCGACCGGGACTTCCAATGAGCAGTTCTTC | CASSPTGTSNEQFF | TRBV9 | - | TRBJ2-1 | -
TGTGCCAGCACGGAGACAGGGAGCAGTGGCACCTTC | CASTETGSSGTF | TRBV2 | TRBD1 | TRBJ1-2 | -
TGCAGCGCGACAGGGAGCTACACCTTC | CSATGSYTF | TRBV29-1 | TRBD1 | TRBJ1-2 | -
TGTGCCACCACTCGGCGGGGATGGTATTCGGGTGGCTACACCTTC | CATTRRGWYSGGYTF | TRBV5-6 | - | TRBJ1-2 | once
TGTGCCAGCAGCTTGGATGACAGGGGGTTAACCACCGGGGAGCTGTTTTTT | CASSLDDRGLTTGELFF | TRBV7-7 | TRBD1 | TRBJ2-2 | -